The rows below give T cell receptor beta chains drawn from one sample of a study of pediatric ulcerative colitis. TCRdb's table, derived via immunoSEQ multiplex PCR, lists solely in-frame clones and lacks some. Of tens of thousands of clones in the sample, 77% were seen once. The specimen sequenced was blood. The origin of the receptors is a boy younger than 18 with moderate ulcerative colitis. The CDR3 runs from the conserved cysteine through the conserved F or W. Fields, in order: V gene, clone size, D gene, J gene, CDR3 DNA, CDR3 protein. A D gene is named only where the DNA matches it firmly. Some rows have no size entry. The others give once, few or many, or a class for an expanded clone.

>TRBV5-6|-|-|TRBJ2-7
TGTGCCAGCAGCTTATCGGACGAGCAGTACTTC
CASSLSDEQYF
>TRBV4-1|-|-|TRBJ1-3
TGCGCCAGCAGCCTCCCGGGGGCCTGGGGAAACACCATATATTTT
CASSLPGAWGNTIYF
>TRBV28|-|-|TRBJ2-2
TGTGCCAGCAGGGCCGCCAGGGGGGTGAACACCGGGGAGCTGTTTTTT
CASRAARGVNTGELFF
>TRBV28|few|-|TRBJ2-2
TGTGCCAGCAGCCCTGTTGGGCTGCATACGAACACCGGGGAGCTGTTTTTT
CASSPVGLHTNTGELFF
>TRBV4-3|-|TRBD2|TRBJ2-3
TGCGCCAGCAGCCGCGGACTAGCGGGGGGGGAAGATACGCAGTATTTT
CASSRGLAGGEDTQYF
>TRBV27|-|TRBD1|TRBJ1-1
TGTGCCAGCAGTCGGACAGGGGTTGAAGCTTTCTTT
CASSRTGVEAFF
>TRBV7-9|-|TRBD1|TRBJ1-2
TGTGCCAGCAGCTTAGGCGCAGGGGGAGGCTACACCTTC
CASSLGAGGGYTF
>TRBV7-9|-|-|TRBJ2-7
TGTGCCAGCAGTTCCGGGTCACTAGCCTACGAGCAGTACTTC
CASSSGSLAYEQYF
>TRBV9|once|TRBD1|TRBJ2-7
TGTGCCAGCAGCGTTACCTGGACAGGGGCGGGCGAGCAGTACTTC
CASSVTWTGAGEQYF
>TRBV18|-|-|TRBJ2-5
TGTGCCAGCTCACCGTCTACGGGAGTTCAGGAGACCCAGTACTTC
CASSPSTGVQETQYF
>TRBV2|-|TRBD2|TRBJ2-1
TGTGCCAGCCAACTAGCGGGAGGAATTGGTGAGCAGTTCTTC
CASQLAGGIGEQFF
>TRBV7-8|-|-|TRBJ1-5
TGTGCCAGCAGCCCCCTACTGGATAGCAATCAGCCCCAGCATTTT
CASSPLLDSNQPQHF
>TRBV7-9|-|-|TRBJ2-7
TGTGCCAGCAGCTTAGTTAGCCAGGGGAACGAGCAGTACTTC
CASSLVSQGNEQYF
>TRBV7-9|-|TRBD1|TRBJ1-1
TGTGCCAGCAGCCTAAGACAGGGTGAGAACACTGAAGCTTTCTTT
CASSLRQGENTEAFF
>TRBV27|-|-|TRBJ1-3
TGTGCCAGCAGTTTATCGTCCCACGCTGGAAACACCATATATTTT
CASSLSSHAGNTIYF
>TRBV27|-|-|TRBJ2-7
TGTGCCAGCAGTTTTAGAAAGGACGTTGAGCAGTACTTC
CASSFRKDVEQYF
>TRBV6-5|-|-|TRBJ1-2
TGTGCCAGCAGTTACTCCGGGAAAGTCTATGGCTACACCTTC
CASSYSGKVYGYTF
>TRBV5-1|-|-|TRBJ2-7
TGCGCCAGCGCAATCATTGCGGGGACCTCCTACGAGCAGTACTTC
CASAIIAGTSYEQYF
>TRBV4-1|-|-|TRBJ2-3
TGCGCCAGCAGCTCCCCCGCCTCAACAAGCACAGATACGCAGTATTTT
CASSSPASTSTDTQYF
>TRBV2|few|TRBD1|TRBJ1-1
TGTGCCAGCAGTGAATCTCGGACAGGGGCGAACACTGAAGCTTTCTTT
CASSESRTGANTEAFF
>TRBV25-1|-|-|TRBJ1-2
TGTGCCAGCAGTGAAGGATCGGGGAACTATGGCTACACCTTC
CASSEGSGNYGYTF
>TRBV19|-|TRBD1|TRBJ1-5
TGTGCCAGTAGTCCCCGCCCGGGGCAGGGGGCGATTCAGCCCCAGCATTTT
CASSPRPGQGAIQPQHF
>TRBV27|few|TRBD1|TRBJ1-3
TGTGCCAGCAGCAGAGCCGGGACAGGAGAGTACACCATATATTTT
CASSRAGTGEYTIYF